The next 28 T cell receptor beta chains were all read from a single sample in a study of shared clonotypes between healthy human individuals. The data were produced by immunoSEQ multiplex PCR, yet TCRdb's version contains in-frame clones alone and is incomplete. The data show about 2,200,000 clones, with just over 90% seen just once and around 1.7% held by the top ten. Terminally differentiated effector memory CD45RA+ cells were excluded by CCR7 positive selection of CD45RO-negative cells. Sequencing used naive CD8+ T cells from PBMCs. These receptors came from a man between 18 and 35 years old in good health. Some clones in this sample may be carry-over from other donors' samples.

The chain employs TRBV7-9 and TRBJ2-5, with TRBD2 as a possible D gene (6 bases). V dropped 5 bases and J dropped 0 bases, with 19 bases sitting between them. The CDR3 spans 17 residues. Germline values: CDR1 SEHNR, CDR2 FQNEAQ (reference sequence). CDR3 sequence (DNA): TGTGCCAGCAGCCATTTGGGGGGAGGACCTTACCAAGAGACCCAGTACTTC. Residues: CASSHLGGGPYQETQYF.

This sequence joins TRBV28 and TRBJ1-5, with 8 bases matching TRBD1. The CDR3 runs 16 residues. V lost 4 bases, J lost 5 bases, and 10 bases stayed unmatched. Germline assignment: CDR1 MDHEN and CDR2 SYDVKM. As DNA, the CDR3 is TGTGCCAGCAGTTCGGACAGGGAAGACCAGGATCAGCCCCAGCATTTT. As protein: CASSSDREDQDQPQHF.

The chain uses TRBV27 and TRBJ1-5, with D perhaps TRBD1 (5 bases). This CDR3 is built from 14 residues. V dropped 3 bases and J dropped 6 bases, with 12 bases sitting between them. The germline V gene encodes CDR1 MNHEY and CDR2 SMNVEV (reference sequence). The CDR3 loop reads CASSFEGYGQPQHF. DNA for the CDR3: TGTGCCAGCAGTTTTGAGGGGTATGGTCAGCCCCAGCATTTT.

The chain has TRBV15 and TRBJ1-1; tentative D call: TRBD1 (6 bases). CDR1 LNHNV and CDR2 YYDKDF come from the germline V gene (reference sequence). Trimming shortened V by 0 bases and J by 3 bases, and 14 bases separated the two germline ends. CDR3 size: 16 residues. The CDR3 is CATSRDAPGAYTEAFF. The CDR3 DNA sequence: TGTGCCACCAGCAGAGATGCCCCAGGGGCCTACACTGAAGCTTTCTTT.

This clone was counted a single time. Other nucleotide sequences in the sample specify the same CDR3. This rearrangement joins TRBV30 to TRBJ1-2; weak D call: TRBD1 (6 bases). V lost 0 bases to trimming and J lost 2 bases, with 10 bases between them. CDR3 length: 14 residues. Germline assignment: CDR1 GTSNPN and CDR2 SVGIG (reference sequence). The chain's CDR3 is CAWSVGTPNYGYTF. The CDR3 DNA follows: TGTGCCTGGAGTGTCGGGACACCGAACTATGGCTACACCTTC.

A single count supports this clone. A read error may be the cause here, since a much bigger clone is one base away. Additional DNA sequences in this sample encode the identical CDR3. The genes are TRBV11-2 and TRBJ2-5; D unresolved. Trimming shortened V by 6 bases and J by 5 bases, and 7 bases separated the two germline ends. In germline, CDR1 is SGHAT, CDR2 FQNNGV. The CDR3 is 11 residues long. The chain's CDR3 is CASSLGETQYF. The CDR3, as DNA: TGTGCCAGCAGTCTGGGGGAGACCCAGTACTTC.

The rearrangement joins TRBV7-6 to TRBJ2-2; 7 bases align to TRBD2. The V and J ends lost 5 bases and 2 bases, in that order; junction bases with no gene match: 8. This CDR3 has 16 residues. Germline CDR1 reads SGHVS; CDR2 reads FNYEAQ. CDR3 protein: CASSPPQRDNTGELFF. CDR3 DNA sequence: TGTGCCAGCAGCCCCCCCCAGCGGGATAACACCGGGGAGCTGTTTTTT.

This clone was observed once. The chain employs TRBV7-2 and TRBJ1-2; D possibly corresponds to TRBD1 (6 bases). V lost 3 bases and J 1 base, leaving 15 bases between the germline ends. Germline V lookup: CDR1 SGHTA, CDR2 FQGNSA. The CDR3 loop spans 16 amino acids. The CDR3 DNA reads TGTGCCAGCAGCTTTCGCCCGGGACAATATAACTATGGCTACACCTTC. Protein: CASSFRPGQYNYGYTF. Complete variable domain (other parts from reference TRBV7-2 and TRBJ1-2): GAGVSQSPSNKVTEKGKDVELRCDPISGHTALYWYRQSLGQGLEFLIYFQGNSAPDKSGLPSDRFSAERTGGSVSTLTIQRTQQEDSAVYLCASSFRPGQYNYGYTFGSGTRLTVV.

The genes are TRBV2 and TRBJ2-7, with 9 positions matching TRBD2. V dropped 7 bases and J dropped 6; count of bases not matched to a gene: 10. The CDR3 has 14 amino acids. The germline CDR1 and CDR2 sequences are SNHLY and FYNNEI. CDR3 sequence reads: CASKSAGGLFEQYF. The CDR3 nucleotides are TGTGCCAGCAAATCCGCGGGAGGGCTGTTCGAGCAGTACTTC.

This sequence joins TRBV11-2 and TRBJ2-1; TRBD2 aligns across 9 bases. Germline assignment: CDR1 SGHAT and CDR2 FQNNGV. V dropped 9 bases and J dropped 5; count of bases not matched to a gene: 11. The CDR3 length is 15 residues. The CDR3 loop reads CASKLTSGQHNEQFF. CDR3 DNA: TGTGCCAGTAAACTGACTAGCGGACAACACAATGAGCAGTTCTTC.

The chain's CDR3 is CASPPGHIQPQHF. In DNA form, the CDR3 reads TGTGCCAGCCCGCCCGGACATATCCAGCCCCAGCATTTT. V gene TRBV11-3 combines with J gene TRBJ1-5, with D perhaps TRBD1 (5 bases). The CDR3 is 13 amino acids. Germline loops: CDR1 SGHNT, CDR2 YENEEA. Trimming cost V 8 bases and J 7 bases, with 15 bases left between them.

The chain carries TRBV6-5 and TRBJ2-5; TRBD2 aligns across 8 bases. Germline CDR1 MNHEY, CDR2 SVGAGI. The junction had 8 bases not matched to a gene; V was cut back by 6 bases and J by 2 bases. The CDR3 sequence is 15 residues long. DNA of the CDR3: TGTGCCAGCAGCTTACTAGCGGAGACACAAGAGACCCAGTACTTC. Amino acid sequence: CASSLLAETQETQYF.

About this clone: Other DNA sequences within the sample encode an identical CDR3. This rearrangement joins TRBV5-1 to TRBJ2-7; 12 positions agree with TRBD2. Trimming at V came to 2 bases and at J to 3 bases, leaving 6 bases not matched to a gene. Germline CDR1 reads SGHRS; CDR2 reads YFSETQ. This CDR3 spans 16 amino acids. The CDR3 DNA reads as TGCGCCAGCAGCTTACCAACTAGCGGGGGGAACTACGAGCAGTACTTC. As protein: CASSLPTSGGNYEQYF.

The rearrangement joins TRBV28 to TRBJ1-3; D is ambiguous. The V end lost 4 bases, the J end lost 2 bases, and 9 bases lay between the germline ends. CDR3 size: 14 residues. Germline-derived CDR1 and CDR2 are MDHEN and SYDVKM. The CDR3 reads CASSSLGAGNTIYF. The CDR3 nucleotides are TGTGCCAGCAGTTCCCTGGGAGCTGGAAACACCATATATTTT.

This clone appeared a single time. This chain joins TRBV7-9 and TRBJ2-7; TRBD1 is a possible D gene (6 bases). Between the trimmed V and J ends, which lost 1 base and 4 bases, there was a span of 14 bases. Germline values: CDR1 SEHNR, CDR2 FQNEAQ (reference sequence). The CDR3 spans 15 residues. The CDR3 here is CASSLEAGDSYEQYF. The CDR3 DNA reads TGTGCCAGCAGCTTAGAGGCAGGGGATTCGTACGAGCAGTACTTC.

This rearrangement joins TRBV7-9 to TRBJ2-1, with 12 bases lining up with TRBD2. The CDR3 consists of 15 residues. Germline V gene sequence: CDR1 SEHNR, CDR2 FQNEAQ (reference sequence). Losses at the gene ends were 4 bases for V and 8 bases for J; bases not matched to a gene: 6. CDR3 loop: CASSSLAGGSHEQFF. The CDR3 DNA is TGTGCCAGCAGCTCCCTAGCGGGAGGGTCCCATGAGCAGTTCTTC.

The V and J genes are TRBV5-1 and TRBJ2-7; D remains ambiguous. Deletions cut 0 bases from V and 0 bases from J, with 4 bases between. Germline V gives CDR1 SGHRS, CDR2 YFSETQ. This CDR3 contains 13 residues. CDR3 in amino acids: CASSLVSSYEQYF. The CDR3 DNA follows: TGCGCCAGCAGCTTGGTGTCCTCCTACGAGCAGTACTTC.

V usage is TRBV15 and J usage is TRBJ1-1, with D perhaps TRBD1 (5 bases). Germline values: CDR1 LNHNV, CDR2 YYDKDF (reference sequence). V shed 6 bases and J shed 1 base, with 15 bases lying between them. This CDR3 has 15 residues. The CDR3 loop is CATSPYRGGNTEAFF. The CDR3, as DNA: TGTGCCACCAGTCCATACCGGGGCGGGAACACTGAAGCTTTCTTT.

The CDR3 DNA follows: TGTGCCAGCGCTTGGGTGAACACCGGGGAGCTGTTTTTT. It yields the protein CASAWVNTGELFF. The V and J genes are TRBV28 and TRBJ2-2, with D uncertain. In germline, CDR1 is MDHEN, CDR2 SYDVKM. The CDR3 is 13 amino acids. Trimming pared 8 bases from V and 1 base from J, leaving 8 bases between.

In its sample, this clone was seen many times. J is TRBJ1-1 and V is TRBV14; no clear D gene. Deletions cut 1 base from V and 3 bases from J, with 12 bases between. The CDR3 has 15 residues. Germline V gene sequence: CDR1 SGHDN, CDR2 FVKESK. CDR3 in amino acids: CASSQGPSRDTEAFF. The CDR3 DNA follows: TGTGCCAGCAGCCAAGGTCCCTCGCGGGACACTGAAGCTTTCTTT.

The chain joins TRBV5-3 to TRBJ1-5, with no clear D. TRBV5-3 is flagged as an ORF with uncertain function. The ends were cut back, 8 bases at V and 7 bases at J, with 19 bases in the middle. This CDR3 has 14 amino acids. The CDR3, as DNA: TGTGCCAGTTCGACGTTCCCATCGGGGCAGCCCCAGCATTTT. Residues: CASSTFPSGQPQHF.

V gene TRBV27 combines with J gene TRBJ2-7; a weak D match, TRBD2 (6 bases). Germline CDR1 and CDR2: MNHEY and SMNVEV (reference sequence). Trimming took 0 bases from V and 6 from J, leaving 18 bases between them. The CDR3 runs to 16 residues. The CDR3 coding sequence is TGTGCCAGCAGTTTATCCCCGGGAGCTGGGCGCACCGAGCAGTACTTC. Translation: CASSLSPGAGRTEQYF.

This clone was observed once. The J gene is TRBJ1-2, the V gene TRBV27, with 8 bases fitting TRBD1. The CDR3 is 15 residues long. J was trimmed by 3 bases and V by 6 bases; bases with no gene match: 9. Germline values: CDR1 MNHEY, CDR2 SMNVEV (reference sequence). DNA of the CDR3: TGTGCCAGCAGCAGAACAGGGGGGTCCGACTATGGCTACACCTTC. Translating it yields CASSRTGGSDYGYTF.

Regarding this clone: The sample holds other DNA sequences that translate to the same CDR3. The rearrangement uses TRBV4-1 and TRBJ1-5, with a tentative D call TRBD1 (6 bases). Trimming stripped 4 bases from V and 3 bases from J, with 13 bases between. CDR3 length equals 15 residues. Germline CDR1 is MGHRA and CDR2 is YSYEKL. The CDR3 region has the DNA TGCGCCAGCAGCCCCCGGGACACAGACAATCAGCCCCAGCATTTT. Its translation is CASSPRDTDNQPQHF.

The chain employs TRBV27 and TRBJ2-7, with D unresolved. Germline V CDR1 and CDR2: MNHEY, SMNVEV (reference sequence). Trimming removed 5 bases at V and 5 bases at J, with 19 bases between. CDR3 length equals 15 residues. CDR3 region: CASSPQAMASNEQYF. Here the CDR3 DNA reads TGTGCCAGCAGTCCCCAAGCCATGGCGTCTAACGAGCAGTACTTC.

This chain joins TRBV10-3 and TRBJ1-1, with D possibly TRBD1 on 5 matching bases. The V gene lost 6 bases and the J gene lost 1 base, with 12 bases spanning the gap. From germline, CDR1 is ENHRY and CDR2 SYGVKD. The CDR3 runs to 14 residues. This CDR3 reads CAISPGPTNTEAFF. The CDR3 bases are TGTGCCATCAGCCCGGGACCGACGAACACTGAAGCTTTCTTT.

This clone has only one observation. V is TRBV5-6 and J is TRBJ2-1; tentative D call: TRBD2 (6 bases). CDR1 and CDR2 from the germline V gene are SGHDT and YYEEEE. The CDR3 length is 14 residues. V was trimmed by 4 bases and J by 4 bases, leaving 12 bases between them. The CDR3 DNA is TGTGCCAGCAGCCAGGGACTGCGATACAATGAGCAGTTCTTC. Its protein is CASSQGLRYNEQFF.

The genes are TRBV5-1 and TRBJ2-1, with D possibly TRBD1 on 5 matching bases. From germline, CDR1 is SGHRS and CDR2 YFSETQ. The CDR3 consists of 14 residues. V was cut by 4 bases and J by 2 bases, with 10 bases left in between. The CDR3 loop reads CASSPTDTYNEQFF. CDR3 bases: TGCGCCAGCAGCCCGACGGACACCTACAATGAGCAGTTCTTC.